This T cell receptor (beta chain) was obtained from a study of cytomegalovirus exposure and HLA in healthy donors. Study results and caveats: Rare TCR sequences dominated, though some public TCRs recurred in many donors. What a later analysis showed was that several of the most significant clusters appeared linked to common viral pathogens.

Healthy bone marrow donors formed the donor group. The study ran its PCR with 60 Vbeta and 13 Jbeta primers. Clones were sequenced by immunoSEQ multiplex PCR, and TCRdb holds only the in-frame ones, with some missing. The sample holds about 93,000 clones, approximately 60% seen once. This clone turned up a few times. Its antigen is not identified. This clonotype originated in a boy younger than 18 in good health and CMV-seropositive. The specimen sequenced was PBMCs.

DNA of the CDR3: TGTGCCAGCACCCAGACAGGGGGGCTACTGTTTTTT. Residues: CASTQTGGLLFF. The chain uses TRBV2 and TRBJ1-4; TRBD1 matches at 9 bases. The germline V gene has CDR1 SNHLY and CDR2 FYNNEI. The length of the CDR3 is 12 residues. Trimming cost V 7 bases and J 13 bases; bases outside gene matches: 7.